Listed here are 2 T cell receptor beta chains from one sample, sequenced in a study of T cells after yellow fever vaccination. In TCRdb, the 5' RACE reads were re-called with MiXCR into one record per CDR3 protein. The sample has roughly 150,000 distinct CDR3 sequences, around 7% seen once. Material: CD4+ T cells sorted from PBMCs, obtained less than 6 days after the first yellow fever vaccination. All receptors derive from a man aged 18 to 35 who received the YFV17D yellow fever vaccine.

In its sample, this clonotype was seen many times. The gene calls are TRBV12-3 or TRBV12-4 and TRBJ2-7; the match to TRBD1 covers 9 bases. V lost 3 bases to trimming and J lost 2 bases; unmatched junction nucleotides: 2. The CDR3 has 14 residues. CDR3 region: CASSFGTGPYEQYV. The CDR3 bases are TGTGCCAGCAGTTTCGGGACAGGGCCCTACGAGCAGTACGTC.

Ten or more counts support this clonotype. The gene calls are TRBV3-1 and TRBJ1-6; D remains unclear. The CDR3 contains 14 residues. Per the germline V gene, CDR1 is LGHDT and CDR2 is YNNKEL (reference sequence). V shed 7 bases and J shed 6 bases, with 13 bases lying between them. Written as DNA, the CDR3 is TGTGCCAGCACCAAATCCGAAAGTAATTCACCCCTCCACTTT. Translating gives CASTKSESNSPLHF.